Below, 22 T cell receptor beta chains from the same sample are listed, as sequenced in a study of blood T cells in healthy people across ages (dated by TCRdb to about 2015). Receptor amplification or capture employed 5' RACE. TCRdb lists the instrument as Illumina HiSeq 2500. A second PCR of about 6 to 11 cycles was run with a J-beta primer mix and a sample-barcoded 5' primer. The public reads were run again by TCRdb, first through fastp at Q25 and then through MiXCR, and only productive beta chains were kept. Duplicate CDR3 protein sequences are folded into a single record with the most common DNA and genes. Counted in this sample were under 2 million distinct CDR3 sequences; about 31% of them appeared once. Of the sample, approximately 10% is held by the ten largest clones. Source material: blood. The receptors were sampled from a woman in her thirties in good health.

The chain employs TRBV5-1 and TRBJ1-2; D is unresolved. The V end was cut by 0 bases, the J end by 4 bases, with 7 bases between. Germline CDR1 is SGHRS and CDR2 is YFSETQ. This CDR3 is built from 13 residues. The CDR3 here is CASSLEAIYGYTF. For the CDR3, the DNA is TGCGCCAGCAGCTTGGAGGCCATCTATGGCTACACCTTC.

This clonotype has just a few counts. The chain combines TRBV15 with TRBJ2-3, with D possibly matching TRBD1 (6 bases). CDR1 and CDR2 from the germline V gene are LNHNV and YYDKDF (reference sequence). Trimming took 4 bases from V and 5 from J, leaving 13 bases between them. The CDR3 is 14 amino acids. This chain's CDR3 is CATSMAGVRDTQYF. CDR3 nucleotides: TGTGCCACCAGCATGGCAGGGGTGAGAGATACGCAGTATTTT.

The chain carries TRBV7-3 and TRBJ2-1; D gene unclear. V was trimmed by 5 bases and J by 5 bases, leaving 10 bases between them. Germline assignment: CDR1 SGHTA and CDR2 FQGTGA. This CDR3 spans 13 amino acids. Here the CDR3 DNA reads TGTGCCAGCAGCACCGCGATAGACAATGAGCAGTTCTTC. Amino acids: CASSTAIDNEQFF. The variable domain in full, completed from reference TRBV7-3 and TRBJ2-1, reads GAGVSQTPSNKVTEKGKYVELRCDPISGHTALYWYRQSLGQGPEFLIYFQGTGAADDSGLPNDRFFAVRPEGSVSTLKIQRTERGDSAVYLCASSTAIDNEQFFGPGTRLTVL.

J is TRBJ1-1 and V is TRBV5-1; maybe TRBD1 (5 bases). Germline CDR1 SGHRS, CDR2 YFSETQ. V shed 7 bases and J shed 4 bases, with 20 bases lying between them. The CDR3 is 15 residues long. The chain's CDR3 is CASLGQGQRGTEAFF. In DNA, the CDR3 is TGCGCCAGCTTGGGGCAGGGCCAAAGGGGCACTGAAGCTTTCTTT.

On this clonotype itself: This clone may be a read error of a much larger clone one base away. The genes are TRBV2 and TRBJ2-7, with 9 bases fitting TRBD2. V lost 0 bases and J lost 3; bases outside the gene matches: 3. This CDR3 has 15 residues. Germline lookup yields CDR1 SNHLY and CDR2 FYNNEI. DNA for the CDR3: TGTGCCAGCAGTGAAGCGGCGGGAGGGGACTACGAGCAGTACTTC. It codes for CASSEAAGGDYEQYF.

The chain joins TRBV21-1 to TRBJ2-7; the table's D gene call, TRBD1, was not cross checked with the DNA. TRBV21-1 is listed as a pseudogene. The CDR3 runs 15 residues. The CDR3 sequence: CASRRRGGPSYEQYF. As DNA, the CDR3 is TGTGCCAGCAGAAGAAGGGGGGGGCCCTCCTACGAGCAGTACTTC.

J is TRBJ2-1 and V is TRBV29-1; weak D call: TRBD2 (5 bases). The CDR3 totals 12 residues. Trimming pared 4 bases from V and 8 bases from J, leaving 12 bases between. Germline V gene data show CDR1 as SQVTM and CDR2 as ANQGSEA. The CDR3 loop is CSVAIWGDEQFF. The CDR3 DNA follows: TGCAGCGTTGCAATATGGGGAGATGAGCAGTTCTTC.

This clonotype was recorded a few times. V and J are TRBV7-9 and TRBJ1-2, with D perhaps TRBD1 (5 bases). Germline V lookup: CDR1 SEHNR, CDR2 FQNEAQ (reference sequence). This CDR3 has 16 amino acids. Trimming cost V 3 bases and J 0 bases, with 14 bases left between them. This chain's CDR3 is CASSFVGRDSNYGYTF. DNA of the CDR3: TGTGCCAGCAGCTTCGTCGGGAGGGACTCTAACTATGGCTACACCTTC.

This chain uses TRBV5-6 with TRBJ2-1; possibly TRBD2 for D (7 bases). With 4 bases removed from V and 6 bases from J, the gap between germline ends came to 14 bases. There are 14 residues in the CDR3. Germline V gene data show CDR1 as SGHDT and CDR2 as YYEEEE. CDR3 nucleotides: TGTGCCAGCAGCCGAACCGGGGGGCCCAATGAGCAGTTCTTC. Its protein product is CASSRTGGPNEQFF.

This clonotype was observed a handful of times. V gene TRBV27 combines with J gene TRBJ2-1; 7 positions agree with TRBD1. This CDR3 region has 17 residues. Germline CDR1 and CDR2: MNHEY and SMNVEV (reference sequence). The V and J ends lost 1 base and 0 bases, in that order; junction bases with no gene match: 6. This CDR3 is CASSLLTGVSSYNEQFF. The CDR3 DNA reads TGTGCCAGCAGTTTATTAACAGGGGTCAGCTCCTACAATGAGCAGTTCTTC.

The CDR3 DNA sequence: TGTGCCACCAATCGGGAGGGGACCGAGACCCAGTACTTC. Translated: CATNREGTETQYF. The chain combines TRBV15 with TRBJ2-5; TRBD2 agrees at 8 bases. The CDR3 extends over 13 amino acids. V lost 7 bases to trimming and J lost 5 bases; unmatched junction nucleotides: 6. Germline V lookup: CDR1 LNHNV, CDR2 YYDKDF (reference sequence).

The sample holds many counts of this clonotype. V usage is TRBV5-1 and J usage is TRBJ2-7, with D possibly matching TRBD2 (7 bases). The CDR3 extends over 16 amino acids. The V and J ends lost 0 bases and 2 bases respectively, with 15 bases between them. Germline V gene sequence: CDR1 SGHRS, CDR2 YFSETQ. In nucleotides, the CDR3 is TGCGCCAGCAGCTTGGAATCGCGGGGGCCTACCTACGAGCAGTACTTC. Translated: CASSLESRGPTYEQYF.

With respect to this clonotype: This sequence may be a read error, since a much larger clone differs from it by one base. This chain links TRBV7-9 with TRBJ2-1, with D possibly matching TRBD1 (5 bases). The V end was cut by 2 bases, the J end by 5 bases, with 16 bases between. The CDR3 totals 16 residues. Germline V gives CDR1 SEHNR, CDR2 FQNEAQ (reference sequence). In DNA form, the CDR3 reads TGTGCCAGCAGCTTAAGGGGCGTGGGGTCCCACAATGAGCAGTTCTTC. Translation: CASSLRGVGSHNEQFF.

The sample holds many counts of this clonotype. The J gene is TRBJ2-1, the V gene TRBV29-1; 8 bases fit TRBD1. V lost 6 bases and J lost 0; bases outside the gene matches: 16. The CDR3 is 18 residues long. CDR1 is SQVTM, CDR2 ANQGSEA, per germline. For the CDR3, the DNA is TGCAGCGTCGCGGGTTGGGGGGACAGGATGAGCTCCTACAATGAGCAGTTCTTC. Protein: CSVAGWGDRMSSYNEQFF.

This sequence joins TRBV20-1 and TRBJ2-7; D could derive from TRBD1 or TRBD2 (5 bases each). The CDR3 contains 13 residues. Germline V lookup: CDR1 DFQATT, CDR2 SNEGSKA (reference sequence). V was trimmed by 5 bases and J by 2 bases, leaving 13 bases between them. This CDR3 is CSAARTGPYEQYF. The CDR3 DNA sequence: TGCAGTGCTGCTCGGACGGGACCCTACGAGCAGTACTTC.

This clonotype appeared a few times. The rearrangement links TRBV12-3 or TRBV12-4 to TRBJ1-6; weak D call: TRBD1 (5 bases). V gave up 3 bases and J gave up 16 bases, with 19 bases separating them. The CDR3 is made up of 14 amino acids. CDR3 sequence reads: CASSFSGTPLRLHF. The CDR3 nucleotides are TGTGCCAGCAGTTTCTCCGGGACTCCTCTACGTCTCCACTTT.

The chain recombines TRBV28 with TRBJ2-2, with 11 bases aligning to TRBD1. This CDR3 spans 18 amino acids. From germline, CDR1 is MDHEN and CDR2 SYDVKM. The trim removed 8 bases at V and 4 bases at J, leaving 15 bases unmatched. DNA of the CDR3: TGTGCCAGCGTCCCCGCTGGTGGACAGGGGGCTGCCACCGGGGAGCTGTTTTTT. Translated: CASVPAGGQGAATGELFF.

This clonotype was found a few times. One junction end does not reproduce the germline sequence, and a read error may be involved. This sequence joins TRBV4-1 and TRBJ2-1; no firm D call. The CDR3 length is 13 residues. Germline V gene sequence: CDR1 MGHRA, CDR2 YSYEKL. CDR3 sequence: CASSPREVLERFF. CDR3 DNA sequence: TGCGCCAGCAGCCCCCGAGAAGTTCTTGAGCGGTTCTTC.

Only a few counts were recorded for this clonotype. The CDR3 is CASSFQFGGGGEQYF. In DNA, the CDR3 is TGTGCCAGCAGTTTTCAGTTCGGGGGAGGGGGCGAGCAGTACTTC. The chain combines TRBV27 with TRBJ2-5; D perhaps matches TRBD2 (7 bases). TRBJ2-7 matches the DNA end more closely, so the J call is doubtful. The germline CDR1 and CDR2 sequences are MNHEY and SMNVEV (reference sequence). The CDR3 is made up of 15 amino acids.

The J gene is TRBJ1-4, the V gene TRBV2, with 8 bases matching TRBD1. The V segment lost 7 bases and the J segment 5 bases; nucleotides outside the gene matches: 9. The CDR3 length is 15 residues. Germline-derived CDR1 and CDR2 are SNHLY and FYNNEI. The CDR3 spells CASKNQGALNEKLFF. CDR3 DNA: TGTGCCAGCAAGAATCAGGGGGCCCTGAATGAAAAACTGTTTTTT.

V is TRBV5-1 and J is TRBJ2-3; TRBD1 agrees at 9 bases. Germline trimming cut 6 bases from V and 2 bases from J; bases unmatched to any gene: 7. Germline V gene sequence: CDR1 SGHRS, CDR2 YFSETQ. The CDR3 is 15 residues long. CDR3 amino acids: CASKGQGMTTDTQYF. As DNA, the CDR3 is TGCGCCAGCAAGGGACAGGGAATGACCACAGATACGCAGTATTTT.

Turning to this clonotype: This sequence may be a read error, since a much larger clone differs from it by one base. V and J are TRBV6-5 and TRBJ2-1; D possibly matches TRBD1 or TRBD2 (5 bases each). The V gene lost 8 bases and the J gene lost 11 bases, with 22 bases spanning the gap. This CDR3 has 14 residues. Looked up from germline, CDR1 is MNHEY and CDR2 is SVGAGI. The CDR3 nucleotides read TGTGCCAGCCCACGGGACCCCTTTTCTGATAAGCAGTTCTTC. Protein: CASPRDPFSDKQFF.